There are a few counts of the clone carrying this T cell receptor (beta chain). This record comes from a study of blood T cells in healthy people across ages. For the second PCR, which ran for roughly 7 to 11 cycles, a sample-barcoded 5' primer and a J-beta primer mix were used. TCRdb re-derived calls from the 5' RACE reads in MiXCR, one entry per CDR3 protein. The table includes roughly 800,000 distinct CDR3 sequences, 30% to 45% detected once. V was shortened by 5 bases and J by 4 bases, with 14 bases between the two germline ends. This CDR3 comprises 14 residues. CDR1 MGHRA and CDR2 YSYEKL come from the germline V gene.

Sequencing input: blood. This TCR was recovered from a man aged 18-30 years in good health. This chain connects TRBV4-1 to TRBJ1-2, with D maybe TRBD1 (5 bases). DNA of the CDR3: TGCGCCAGCAGCGGAACAGGACCTCTCTATGGCTACACCTTC. Its protein product is CASSGTGPLYGYTF.